What follows are 23 T cell receptor beta chains derived from one specimen sequenced in a study of cytomegalovirus exposure and HLA in healthy donors. Researchers ran the PCR with 60 Vbeta and 13 Jbeta primers. Profiled with immunoSEQ multiplex PCR; TCRdb holds only in-frame clones, not every one. Here the sample spans over 150,000 clones, about four fifths being singletons. Sequencing was performed on PBMCs. The receptors derive from a woman in her 50s in good health and CMV-seropositive.

The chain carries TRBV18 and TRBJ1-1; a possible D gene is TRBD1 (5 bases). Trimming stripped 3 bases from V and 7 bases from J, with 15 bases between. The V gene's germline CDR1 is KGHSH and CDR2 LQKENI. The CDR3 is made up of 14 amino acids. The CDR3 loop is CASSPHPGRSEAFF. CDR3 nucleotide sequence: TGTGCCAGCTCACCGCATCCAGGGAGGAGTGAAGCTTTCTTT.

CDR3 DNA: TGTGCCATCAGTGAGCCGGGGACAGGGAACGGTTACGAGCAGTACTTC. It codes for CAISEPGTGNGYEQYF. This rearrangement joins TRBV10-3 to TRBJ2-7; TRBD1 aligns across 9 bases. Germline V CDR1 and CDR2: ENHRY, SYGVKD. Trimming cost V 2 bases and J 4 bases; bases outside gene matches: 9. The CDR3 runs 16 residues.

The rearrangement joins TRBV9 to TRBJ2-5; 7 nucleotides line up with TRBD1. V was pared by 3 bases and J by 5 bases, with 7 bases of the junction left unmatched. The CDR3 length is 14 residues. Germline loops: CDR1 SGDLS, CDR2 YYNGEE. The CDR3, as DNA: TGTGCCAGCAGCGCTCAAGGGGGCCGGGAGACCCAGTACTTC. Protein sequence: CASSAQGGRETQYF.

CDR3 DNA: TGTGCCTGGAATTGGGGGACAGTGGGTATAGTCGAGCAGTACTTC. This gives the protein CAWNWGTVGIVEQYF. V is TRBV30 and J is TRBJ2-7; TRBD1 matches 7 bases. Germline values: CDR1 GTSNPN, CDR2 SVGIG (reference sequence). The CDR3 covers 15 residues. V shed 4 bases and J 6 bases; nucleotides not matched to a gene: 15.

A few counts support this clone. The CDR3 region has the DNA TGTGCCAGCAGTGGTAACAGTGAAAAACTGTTTTTT. It specifies CASSGNSEKLFF. The J gene is TRBJ1-4, the V gene TRBV25-1, with no clear D. Between the trimmed V and J ends, which lost 4 bases and 7 bases, there was a span of 7 bases. The CDR3 is 12 residues long. From germline, CDR1 is MGHDK and CDR2 SYGVNS.

CDR3 sequence: CATRRGGGYTF. The CDR3 bases are TGTGCCACCCGTCGGGGAGGGGGCTACACCTTC. V gene TRBV5-6 combines with J gene TRBJ1-2; D gene uncertain. The V end was cut by 9 bases, the J end by 8 bases, with 14 bases between. This CDR3 has 11 amino acids. CDR1 SGHDT and CDR2 YYEEEE come from the germline V gene.

The chain employs TRBV5-1 and TRBJ2-7; the D gene is possibly TRBD1 (6 bases). Germline CDR1 reads SGHRS; CDR2 reads YFSETQ. This CDR3 contains 14 residues. V was clipped by 0 bases and J by 5 bases, with 12 bases between them. In DNA, the CDR3 is TGCGCCAGCAGCTTGGCTGGACAGCCCAACGAGCAGTACTTC. It encodes CASSLAGQPNEQYF.

The chain carries TRBV4-3 and TRBJ2-5; 9 positions agree with TRBD1. The J call may be mistaken, given a closer DNA end match to TRBJ2-7. CDR1 is LGHNA, CDR2 YSLEER, per germline. This CDR3 comprises 15 residues. CDR3 region: CASSQMTGGSYEQYF. CDR3 in DNA: TGCGCCAGCAGTCAAATGACAGGGGGCTCCTACGAGCAGTACTTC.

The chain couples TRBV6-6 to TRBJ2-7; unclear D gene. Deletions cut 6 bases from V and 1 base from J, with 13 bases between. This CDR3 spans 14 amino acids. Germline assignment: CDR1 MNHNY and CDR2 SVGAGI (reference sequence). The CDR3 coding sequence is TGTGCCAGCAGCCTTACCGGGTCTTCCTACGAGCAGTACTTC. Protein product: CASSLTGSSYEQYF.

The chain joins TRBV19 to TRBJ1-6; maybe TRBD1 (5 bases). Germline V CDR1 and CDR2: LNHDA, SQIVND (reference sequence). The germline V and J ends were trimmed by 1 base and 8 bases, with 12 bases remaining between them. This CDR3 has 15 residues. The CDR3 DNA sequence: TGTGCCAGTAGTATAGTCCAGGGTACGGATTCACCCCTCCACTTT. Its protein is CASSIVQGTDSPLHF.

The chain links TRBV7-2 to TRBJ2-3, with 9 bases identical to TRBD1. This CDR3 has 18 amino acids. Germline V lookup: CDR1 SGHTA, CDR2 FQGNSA. The ends lost 8 bases at V and 1 base at J; junction bases unmatched: 16. The CDR3 sequence: CASRRGTGNFQGTDTQYF. The CDR3 DNA reads as TGTGCCAGCCGCCGGGGGACAGGGAATTTCCAGGGCACAGATACGCAGTATTTT. Using reference TRBV7-2 and TRBJ2-3 for the parts outside the CDR3, the full variable domain is GAGVSQSPSNKVTEKGKDVELRCDPISGHTALYWYRQSLGQGLEFLIYFQGNSAPDKSGLPSDRFSAERTGGSVSTLTIQRTQQEDSAVYLCASRRGTGNFQGTDTQYFGPGTRLTVL.

This sequence joins TRBV28 and TRBJ1-2; 7 bases fit TRBD1. There are 12 residues in the CDR3. The V and J ends lost 7 bases and 4 bases, in that order; junction bases with no gene match: 3. Per the germline V gene, CDR1 is MDHEN and CDR2 is SYDVKM. CDR3 residues: CASKGQLYGYTF. For the CDR3, the DNA is TGTGCCAGCAAGGGACAGCTCTATGGCTACACCTTC.

The chain has TRBV4-2 and TRBJ2-3; 11 positions match TRBD2. The CDR3 runs to 16 residues. CDR1 is LGHNA, CDR2 YNFKEQ, per germline. V trimming: 1 base; J trimming: 5 bases; junction bases outside the gene matches: 5. The CDR3 reads CASSQVGSGRGDTQYF. Written as DNA, the CDR3 is TGTGCCAGCAGCCAAGTTGGTAGCGGGAGGGGAGATACGCAGTATTTT.

The chain uses TRBV7-3 and TRBJ2-7; 11 bases agree with TRBD2. Germline CDR1 SGHTA, CDR2 FQGTGA. The CDR3 consists of 16 residues. Trimming took 3 bases from V and 4 from J; bases not matched to a gene: 8. CDR3 nucleotide sequence: TGTGCCAGCAGCTTTATAGCGGGGGGGCCAGAGTACGAGCAGTACTTC. This sequence encodes CASSFIAGGPEYEQYF. Full variable domain (rest looked up from reference TRBV7-3 and TRBJ2-7): GAGVSQTPSNKVTEKGKYVELRCDPISGHTALYWYRQSLGQGPEFLIYFQGTGAADDSGLPNDRFFAVRPEGSVSTLKIQRTERGDSAVYLCASSFIAGGPEYEQYFGPGTRLTVT.

The V call is TRBV2, the J call TRBJ1-6, with D possibly TRBD1 on 5 matching bases. Germline loops: CDR1 SNHLY, CDR2 FYNNEI. V was clipped by 5 bases and J by 7 bases, with 12 bases between them. The CDR3 sequence is 14 residues long. CDR3 sequence (DNA): TGTGCCAGCAGTACGCAGGGTCACAATTCACCCCTCCACTTT. As protein: CASSTQGHNSPLHF.

The J gene is TRBJ1-1, the V gene TRBV5-4; a weak D match, TRBD1 (5 bases). There are 13 residues in the CDR3. Germline V gives CDR1 SGHNT, CDR2 YYREEE (reference sequence). V lost 2 bases to trimming and J lost 1 base, with 6 bases between them. CDR3 in DNA: TGTGCCAGCAGCTTTCAGGGGAACACTGAAGCTTTCTTT. This encodes CASSFQGNTEAFF.

The chain uses TRBV6-5 and TRBJ2-5; 9 bases agree with TRBD2. Germline V gene data show CDR1 as MNHEY and CDR2 as SVGAGI. This CDR3 is 15 amino acids long. The V gene end was trimmed by 3 bases and the J gene end by 1 base; junction bases not matched to a gene: 3. CDR3 residues: CASSYVAGAQETQYF. DNA for the CDR3: TGTGCCAGCAGTTATGTAGCGGGGGCCCAAGAGACCCAGTACTTC.

This chain joins TRBV18 and TRBJ1-5; 10 bases are shared with TRBD1. The CDR3 consists of 15 residues. From germline, CDR1 is KGHSH and CDR2 LQKENI. J lost 6 bases, V lost 3 bases, and 5 bases had no gene match. CDR3 sequence: CASSPRQGAGQPQHF. CDR3 bases: TGTGCCAGCTCACCGCGACAGGGGGCCGGTCAGCCCCAGCATTTT. Full variable domain (rest looked up from reference TRBV18 and TRBJ1-5): NAGVMQNPRHLVRRRGQEARLRCSPMKGHSHVYWYRQLPEEGLKFMVYLQKENIIDESGMPKERFSAEFPKEGPSILRIQQVVRGDSAAYFCASSPRQGAGQPQHFGDGTRLSIL.

The chain combines TRBV5-1 with TRBJ2-1; the D gene is possibly TRBD1 (5 bases). CDR1 is SGHRS and CDR2 is YFSETQ in the germline V gene. Trimming took off 0 bases at V and 8 bases at J, with 12 bases between the two ends. CDR3 size: 14 residues. CDR3 protein: CASSLDQGWDEQFF. The CDR3 DNA reads as TGCGCCAGCAGCTTGGACCAGGGATGGGATGAGCAGTTCTTC.

The chain recombines TRBV18 with TRBJ1-4, with D possibly being TRBD1 (6 bases). The germline gives CDR1 KGHSH, CDR2 LQKENI. This CDR3 has 16 amino acids. The V end was cut by 4 bases, the J end by 3 bases, with 15 bases between. CDR3 loop: CASSRTLQGANEKLFF. The CDR3 nucleotides read TGTGCCAGCTCACGGACCCTACAGGGTGCTAATGAAAAACTGTTTTTT.

This chain joins TRBV19 and TRBJ1-5; D might be TRBD1 (5 bases). This CDR3 has 13 amino acids. V lost 7 bases and J lost 2, with 9 bases in between. Germline CDR1 and CDR2: LNHDA and SQIVND (reference sequence). CDR3 DNA sequence: TGTGCCAGTATGGCGGGGGGCAATCAGCCCCAGCATTTT. Its protein product is CASMAGGNQPQHF.

This chain connects TRBV15 to TRBJ2-1; tentative D call: TRBD2 (5 bases). The CDR3 sequence is 16 residues long. CDR1 is LNHNV and CDR2 is YYDKDF in the germline V gene (reference sequence). Deletions cut 1 base from V and 3 bases from J, with 13 bases between. DNA for the CDR3: TGTGCCACCAGCAGAGCGGCGGGTGGAGTCTACAATGAGCAGTTCTTC. This codes for CATSRAAGGVYNEQFF.

The rearrangement joins TRBV7-8 to TRBJ2-7, with D possibly TRBD1 on 8 matching bases. This CDR3 is built from 15 residues. V lost 3 bases and J lost 3, with 15 bases in between. Germline lookup yields CDR1 SGHVS and CDR2 FQNEAQ. Written as DNA, the CDR3 is TGTGCCAGCAGCTTTACAGGGGGAGGGGGCTACGAGCAGTACTTC. This sequence encodes CASSFTGGGGYEQYF.